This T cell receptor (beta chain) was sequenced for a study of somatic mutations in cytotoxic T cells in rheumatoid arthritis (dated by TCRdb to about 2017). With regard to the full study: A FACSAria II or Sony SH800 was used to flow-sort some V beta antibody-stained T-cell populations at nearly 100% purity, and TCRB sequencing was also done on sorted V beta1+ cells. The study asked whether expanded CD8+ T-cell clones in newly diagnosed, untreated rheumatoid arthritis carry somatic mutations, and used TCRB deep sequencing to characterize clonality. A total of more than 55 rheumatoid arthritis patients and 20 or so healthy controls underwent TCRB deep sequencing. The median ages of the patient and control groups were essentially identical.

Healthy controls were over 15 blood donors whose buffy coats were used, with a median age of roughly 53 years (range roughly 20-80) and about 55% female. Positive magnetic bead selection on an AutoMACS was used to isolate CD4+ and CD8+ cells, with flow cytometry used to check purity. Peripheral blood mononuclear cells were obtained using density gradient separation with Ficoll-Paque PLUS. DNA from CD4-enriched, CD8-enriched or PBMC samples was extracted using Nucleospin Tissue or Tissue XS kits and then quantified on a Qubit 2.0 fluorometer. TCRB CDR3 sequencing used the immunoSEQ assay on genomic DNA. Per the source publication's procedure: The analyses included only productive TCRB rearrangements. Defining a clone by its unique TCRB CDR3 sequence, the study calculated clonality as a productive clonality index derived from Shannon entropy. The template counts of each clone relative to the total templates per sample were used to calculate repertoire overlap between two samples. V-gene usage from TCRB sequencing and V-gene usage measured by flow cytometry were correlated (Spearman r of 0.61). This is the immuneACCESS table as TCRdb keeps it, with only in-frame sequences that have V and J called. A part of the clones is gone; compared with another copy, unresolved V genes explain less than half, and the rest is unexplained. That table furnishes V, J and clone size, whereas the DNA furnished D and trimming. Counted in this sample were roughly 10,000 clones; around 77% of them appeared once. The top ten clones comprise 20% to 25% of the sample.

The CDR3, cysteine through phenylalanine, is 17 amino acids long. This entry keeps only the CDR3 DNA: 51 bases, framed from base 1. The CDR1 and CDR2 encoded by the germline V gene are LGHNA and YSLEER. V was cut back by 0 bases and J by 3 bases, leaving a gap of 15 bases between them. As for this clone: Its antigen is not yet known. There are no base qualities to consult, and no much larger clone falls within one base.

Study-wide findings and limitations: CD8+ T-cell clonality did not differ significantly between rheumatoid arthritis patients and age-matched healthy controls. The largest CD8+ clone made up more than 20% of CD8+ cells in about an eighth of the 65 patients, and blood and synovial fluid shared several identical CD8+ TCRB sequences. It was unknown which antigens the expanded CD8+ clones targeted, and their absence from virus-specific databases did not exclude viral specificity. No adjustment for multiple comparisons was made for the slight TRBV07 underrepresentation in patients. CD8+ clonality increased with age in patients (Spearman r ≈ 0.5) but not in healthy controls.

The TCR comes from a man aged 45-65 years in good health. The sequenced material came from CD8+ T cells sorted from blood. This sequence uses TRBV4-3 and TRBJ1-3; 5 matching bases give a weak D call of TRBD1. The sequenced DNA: TGCGCCAGCAGCCAAGATTTAGGGACTCTAATTGGAAACACCATATATTTT. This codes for CASSQDLGTLIGNTIYF.